This T cell receptor beta chain is from a study of shared clonotypes between healthy human individuals. Across the study: Three CD4 naive, three CD4 memory, two CD8 naive and one CD8 memory plate were used per donor.

Generated by immunoSEQ multiplex PCR, the TCRdb table keeps only in-frame clones and is missing some. The table includes about 820,000 clones, 90% to 95% detected once. V lost 0 bases, J lost 0 bases, and 9 bases lay in between. The CDR3 totals 15 residues. Germline CDR1 is MGHRA and CDR2 is YSYEKL. CD45RO negativity and positive selection for CCR7 defined naive CD8 cells, a population that excluded terminally differentiated effector memory CD45RA+ cells. J is TRBJ2-7 and V is TRBV4-1, with D unresolved. The TCR sequence derives from a man aged 30 to 45 in good health. Sample: naive CD8+ T cells sorted from blood. CDR3 coding DNA: TGCGCCAGCAGCCAAGACTTCGGATCCTCCTACGAGCAGTACTTC. Its protein product is CASSQDFGSSYEQYF.